A selection of T cell receptor beta chains follows, all from one sample in a study of T cells in Graves' hyperthyroidism and ophthalmopathy. TCRdb analysed the multiplex PCR reads with MiXCR anew, one entry per CDR3 protein. The sample records about 760,000 distinct CDR3 sequences, 35% being singletons. Sequenced input: blood. The receptors shown here come from a woman between 40 and 55 years old with Graves' hyperthyroidism. The CDR3 runs from the conserved cysteine through the conserved F or W. Fields, in order: J gene, V gene, CDR3 protein.

TRBJ1-2,TRBV10-3,CAISETGEYGYGYTF
TRBJ1-1,TRBV28,CASSLSVYTEAFF
TRBJ1-1,TRBV7-3,CASSPEANTEAFF
TRBJ1-5,TRBV29-1,CSLDSQDSNQPQHF
TRBJ2-7,TRBV10-3,CASSFQRMIVYEQYF
TRBJ2-7,TRBV6-2/TRBV6-3,CASSYGRTRNEQYF
TRBJ2-2,TRBV6-2/TRBV6-3,CASSSEGSGELFF
TRBJ1-1,TRBV29-1,CSAEQGKNTEAFF
TRBJ1-2,TRBV7-2,CASSSTRVRATRYGYTF
TRBJ1-5,TRBV29-1,CSLGLKGGNQPQHF
TRBJ1-5,TRBV7-8,CASSAGTRAGPQHF
TRBJ2-7,TRBV20-1,CSGMGQPYEQYF
TRBJ1-2,TRBV2,CASSDSRDVGYTF
TRBJ1-2,TRBV19,CASSITRQNYGYTF
TRBJ1-1,TRBV29-1,CSVDTGRREAFF
TRBJ1-2,TRBV10-3,CASIRDRDRAGYTF
TRBJ1-2,TRBV28,CASSQLQGYGYTF
TRBJ2-6,TRBV4-3,CASTIEHRSGANVLTF
TRBJ2-2,TRBV10-1,CASSEPGQNTGELFF
TRBJ1-5,TRBV6-5,CASSLFGQGSQPQHF
TRBJ1-1,TRBV7-9,CASSRDGGNTEAFF
TRBJ2-7,TRBV12-3/TRBV12-4,CASSYETLAYEQYF
TRBJ1-2,TRBV15,CATSRQGEPYGYTF
TRBJ1-1,TRBV25-1,CASSLIRGGSGNTEAFF
TRBJ1-6,TRBV5-1,CASSLALLTGNSPLHF
TRBJ2-2,TRBV6-5,CASSERSGITGELFF
TRBJ1-1,TRBV7-2,CASSPWGVNTEAFF
TRBJ2-6,TRBV4-1,CASSQESGRAYVLTF
TRBJ1-3,TRBV10-3,CAISDSEGISGNTIYF
TRBJ1-1,TRBV5-1,CASSHGTMAFF
TRBJ1-5,TRBV12-3/TRBV12-4,CASTAEGGNQPQHF